The clone carrying this T cell receptor (beta chain) was recorded many times. The target antigen is unknown. V gave up 1 base and J gave up 6 bases, with 16 bases separating them. CDR1 is DFQATT, CDR2 SNEGSKA, per germline (reference sequence). The CDR3 is 14 residues long. The sample is drawn from a study of CD8 T cells in ankylosing spondylitis. TCR beta libraries were made by quantitative 5'-RACE with molecular barcodes. MiXCR, run by TCRdb on the 5' RACE reads, gives a single entry per CDR3 protein. The table shows fewer than 400,000 distinct CDR3 sequences, with roughly 8% occurring only once. Findings and limits, study-wide: A TCR beta motif of several highly homologous variants seemed to mark ankylosing spondylitis blood. Prior literature has documented some motif variants in synovial fluid and blood from reactive arthritis. Disease-linked clones bore a CD8+ phenotype and were relatively rare in peripheral blood. Matched ankylosing spondylitis synovial fluid reportedly showed significant enrichment of disease-linked clones.

The TCR comes from a male donor with ankylosing spondylitis. The chain links TRBV20-1 to TRBJ2-7; D might be TRBD1 or TRBD2, each matching 5 bases. The source material was blood, either unsorted or a sorted T cell fraction (not recorded which). The DNA for the CDR3 is TGCAGTGCTAGAGGACCGGGACGGTGGGGCGAGCAGTACTTC. Amino acids: CSARGPGRWGEQYF.